This note documents a single T cell receptor beta chain sequence. Its cognate antigen is unknown. This sample is part of a study of shared clonotypes between healthy human individuals. Findings and caveats of the study: Only blood was sampled, and tissue TCR repertoires likely differ from blood ones. Limitation of the genetic and exposure-history diversity represented came from the few donors. The authors expected sequencing depth to affect clonotype sharing among donors.

The J segment lost 6 bases and the V segment lost 8 bases, leaving 14 bases of the junction unmatched. The CDR3 is 17 residues long. Germline CDR1 LNHDA, CDR2 SQIVND (reference sequence). Sequencing was performed with immunoSEQ multiplex PCR; in TCRdb, only in-frame clones are kept and a portion is missing. The sample comprises around 450,000 clones, 70% to 80% of which are singletons, and roughly 13% rests with the top ten. The sequence was collected from a woman aged 40 to 49 in good health. Some clones in this sample may be carry-over from other donors' samples. The V and J genes are TRBV19 and TRBJ2-2; 11 bases are a match to TRBD1. Sequencing used PBMCs. The CDR3 DNA reads TGTGCCAGTCGAGCTCACAGGACAGGGGGCGTCTCCGGGGAGCTGTTTTTT. Translated, it gives CASRAHRTGGVSGELFF.